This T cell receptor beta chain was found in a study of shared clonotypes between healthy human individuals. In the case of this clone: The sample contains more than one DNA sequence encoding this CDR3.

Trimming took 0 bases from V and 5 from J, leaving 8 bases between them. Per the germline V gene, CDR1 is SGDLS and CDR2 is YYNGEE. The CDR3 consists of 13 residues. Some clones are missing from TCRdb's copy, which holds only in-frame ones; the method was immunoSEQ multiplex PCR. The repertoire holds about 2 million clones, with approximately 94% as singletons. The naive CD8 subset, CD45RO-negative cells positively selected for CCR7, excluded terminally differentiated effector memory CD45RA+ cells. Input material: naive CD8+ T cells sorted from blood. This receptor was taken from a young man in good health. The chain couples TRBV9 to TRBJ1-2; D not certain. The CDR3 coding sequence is TGTGCCAGCAGCGTAGATCCAGGATATGGCTACACCTTC. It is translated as CASSVDPGYGYTF. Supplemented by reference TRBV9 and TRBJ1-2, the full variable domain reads DSGVTQTPKHLITATGQRVTLRCSPRSGDLSVYWYQQSLDQGLQFLIQYYNGEERAKGNILERFSAQQFPDLHSELNLSSLELGDSALYFCASSVDPGYGYTFGSGTRLTVV.